There are many counts of the clone carrying this TCR beta chain. Quantitative 5'-RACE with molecular barcodes was used to make the TCR beta libraries. One entry per CDR3 protein results from TCRdb running MiXCR on the 5' RACE reads. There are 150,000 or so distinct CDR3 sequences in the sample; around 8.9% occur only once, and over 12% lies in the top ten. These data originate in a study of CD8 T cells in ankylosing spondylitis. Germline V gene lookup returns CDR1 DFQATT and CDR2 SNEGSKA (reference sequence). Trimming shortened V by 0 bases and J by 0 bases, and 12 bases separated the two germline ends. The CDR3 extends over 16 amino acids.

The clonotype comes from a female donor with ankylosing spondylitis or in good health (not recorded which). The chain is built from TRBV20-1 and TRBJ2-1; possibly TRBD2 for D (6 bases). Input material: blood, either unsorted or a sorted T cell fraction (not recorded which). CDR3 loop: CSARDSGSPSYNEQFF. The CDR3 nucleotides are TGCAGTGCTAGAGATTCCGGGAGCCCCTCCTACAATGAGCAGTTCTTC.